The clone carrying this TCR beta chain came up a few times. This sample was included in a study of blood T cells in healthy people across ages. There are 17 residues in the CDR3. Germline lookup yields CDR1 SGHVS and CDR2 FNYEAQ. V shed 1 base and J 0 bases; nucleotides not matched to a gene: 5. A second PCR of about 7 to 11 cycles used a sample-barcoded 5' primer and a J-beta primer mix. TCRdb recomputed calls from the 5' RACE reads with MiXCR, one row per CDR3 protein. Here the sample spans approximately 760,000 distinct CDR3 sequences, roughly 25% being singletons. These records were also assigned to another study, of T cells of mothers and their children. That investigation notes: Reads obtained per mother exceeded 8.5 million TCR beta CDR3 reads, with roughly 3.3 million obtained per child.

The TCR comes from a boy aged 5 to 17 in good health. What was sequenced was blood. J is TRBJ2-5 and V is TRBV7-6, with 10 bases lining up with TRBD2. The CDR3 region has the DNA TGTGCCAGCAGCTTAGTGGCTAGCGGGGGCCACCAAGAGACCCAGTACTTC. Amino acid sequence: CASSLVASGGHQETQYF.